This T cell receptor beta chain was identified in a study of blood T cell repertoires in COVID-19. Study in general: Donors in the United States, Italy and Spain gave samples during acute or convalescent COVID-19.

Original analysis: Reference gene primers were amplified, and this amplification served to estimate nucleated cell counts. Assay used: immunoSEQ multiplex PCR; TCRdb lists only in-frame clones, some missing. The V and J calls and the clone size are those of that table, but D and trimming were determined from the DNA. The data contain roughly 11,000 clones, approximately 82% of them seen just once; the ten biggest clones take up roughly 22%. V lost 5 bases and J lost 1, with 19 bases in between. CDR3 length: 17 residues. Germline CDR1 and CDR2: MNHNY and SVGAGI (reference sequence). The chain carries TRBV6-6 and TRBJ2-3, with D possibly being TRBD1 (5 bases). The TCR comes from a human donor in a cohort sampled during active COVID-19. The sequenced sample consisted of peripheral blood. CDR3 bases: TGTGCCAGCAGTCCCGTCCAGGGTTATGAAGGCACAGATACGCAGTATTTT. Translation gives CASSPVQGYEGTDTQYF.